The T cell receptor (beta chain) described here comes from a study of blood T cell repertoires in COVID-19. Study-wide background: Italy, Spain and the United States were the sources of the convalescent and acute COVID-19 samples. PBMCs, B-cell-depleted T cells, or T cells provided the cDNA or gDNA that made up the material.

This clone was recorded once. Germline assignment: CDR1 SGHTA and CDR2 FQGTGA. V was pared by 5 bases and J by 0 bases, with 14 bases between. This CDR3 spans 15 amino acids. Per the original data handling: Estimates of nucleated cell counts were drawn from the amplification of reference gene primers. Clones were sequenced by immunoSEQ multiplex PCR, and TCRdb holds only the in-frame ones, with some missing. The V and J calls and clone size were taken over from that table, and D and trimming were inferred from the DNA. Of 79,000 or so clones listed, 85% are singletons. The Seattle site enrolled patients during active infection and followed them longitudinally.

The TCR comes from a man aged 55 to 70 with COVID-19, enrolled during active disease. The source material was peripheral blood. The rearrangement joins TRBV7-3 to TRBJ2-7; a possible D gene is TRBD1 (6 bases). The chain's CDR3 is CASSASDRSSYEQYF. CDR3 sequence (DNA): TGTGCCAGCAGCGCCTCAGACAGGAGCTCCTACGAGCAGTACTTC.